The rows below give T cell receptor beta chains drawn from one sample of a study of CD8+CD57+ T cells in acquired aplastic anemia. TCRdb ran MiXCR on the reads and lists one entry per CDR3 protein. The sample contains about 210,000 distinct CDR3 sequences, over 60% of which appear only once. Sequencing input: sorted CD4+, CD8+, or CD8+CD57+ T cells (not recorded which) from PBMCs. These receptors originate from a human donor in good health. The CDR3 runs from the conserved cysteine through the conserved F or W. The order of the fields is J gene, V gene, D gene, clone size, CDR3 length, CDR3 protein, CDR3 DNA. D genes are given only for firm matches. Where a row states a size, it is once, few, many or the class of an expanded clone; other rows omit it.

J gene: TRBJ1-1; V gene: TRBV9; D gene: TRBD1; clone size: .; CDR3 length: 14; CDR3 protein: CASSGQGANTEAFF; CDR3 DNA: TGTGCCAGCAGCGGACAGGGGGCGAACACTGAAGCTTTCTTT
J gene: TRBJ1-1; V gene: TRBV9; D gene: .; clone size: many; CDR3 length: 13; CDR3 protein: CASSPSHANEAFF; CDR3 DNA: TGTGCCAGCAGCCCGTCGCATGCAAACGAAGCTTTCTTT
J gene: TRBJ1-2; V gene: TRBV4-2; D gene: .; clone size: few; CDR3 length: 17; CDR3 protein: CASSRNAGVSRNYGYTF; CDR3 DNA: TGTGCCAGCAGCCGAAATGCAGGGGTTTCCCGTAACTATGGCTACACCTTC
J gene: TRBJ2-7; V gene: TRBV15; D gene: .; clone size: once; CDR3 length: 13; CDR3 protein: CATSRGGMNEQYF; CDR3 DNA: TGTGCCACCAGCAGAGGAGGGATGAACGAGCAGTACTTC
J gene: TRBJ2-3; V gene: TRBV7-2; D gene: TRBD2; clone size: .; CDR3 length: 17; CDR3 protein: CASSFDRAGGSTDTQYF; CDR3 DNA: TGTGCCAGCAGCTTCGACCGGGCGGGGGGAAGCACAGATACGCAGTATTTT
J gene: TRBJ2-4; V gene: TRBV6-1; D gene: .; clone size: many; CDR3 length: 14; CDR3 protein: CASEEARSKDIQYF; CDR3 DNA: TGTGCCAGCGAAGAGGCCAGGTCGAAGGACATTCAGTACTTC
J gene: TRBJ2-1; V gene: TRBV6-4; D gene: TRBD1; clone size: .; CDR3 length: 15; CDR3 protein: CASRESLNRGNEQFF; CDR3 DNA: TGTGCCAGCAGAGAAAGCCTTAACAGGGGCAATGAGCAGTTCTTC
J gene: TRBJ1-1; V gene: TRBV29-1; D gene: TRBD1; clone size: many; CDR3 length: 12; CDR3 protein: CSVTGGTTEAFF; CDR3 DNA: TGCAGCGTAACAGGGGGGACCACTGAAGCTTTCTTT
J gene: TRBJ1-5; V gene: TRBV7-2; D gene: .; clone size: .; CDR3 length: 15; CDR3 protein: CASSLVTNSNQPQHF; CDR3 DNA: TGTGCCAGCAGCTTAGTGACAAATAGCAATCAGCCCCAGCATTTT
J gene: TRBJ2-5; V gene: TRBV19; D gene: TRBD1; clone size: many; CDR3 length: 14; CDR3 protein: CASSNGDSQETQYF; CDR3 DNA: TGTGCCAGTAGTAACGGGGACAGCCAAGAGACCCAGTACTTC
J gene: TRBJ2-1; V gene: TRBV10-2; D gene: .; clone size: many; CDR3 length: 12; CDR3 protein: CASSGGVGEQFF; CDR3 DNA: TGCGCCAGCAGTGGTGGTGTTGGTGAGCAGTTCTTC
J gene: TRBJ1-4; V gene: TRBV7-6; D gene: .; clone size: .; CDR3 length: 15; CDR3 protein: CASSLTPATNEKLFF; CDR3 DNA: TGTGCCAGCAGCTTAACGCCCGCAACTAATGAAAAACTGTTTTTT
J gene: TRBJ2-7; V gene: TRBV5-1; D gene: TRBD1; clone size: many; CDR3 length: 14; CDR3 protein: CASSFDRGAREQYF; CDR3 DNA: TGCGCCAGCAGCTTTGACAGGGGGGCGAGGGAGCAGTACTTC
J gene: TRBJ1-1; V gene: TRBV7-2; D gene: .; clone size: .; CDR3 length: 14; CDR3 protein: CASSSTSGATEAFF; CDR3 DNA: TGTGCCAGCAGTTCGACTAGCGGGGCCACTGAAGCTTTCTTT
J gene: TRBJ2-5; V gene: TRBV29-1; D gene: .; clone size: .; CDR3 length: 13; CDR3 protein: CSVAQSGLETQYF; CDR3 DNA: TGCAGCGTTGCCCAGAGCGGGCTGGAGACCCAGTACTTC
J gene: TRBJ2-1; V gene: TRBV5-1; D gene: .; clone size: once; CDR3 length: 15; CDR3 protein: CASSLDVSIGNEQFF; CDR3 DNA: TGCGCCAGCAGCTTGGATGTCAGTATTGGCAATGAGCAGTTCTTC
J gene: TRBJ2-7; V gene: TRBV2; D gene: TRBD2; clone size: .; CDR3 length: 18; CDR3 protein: CASSEATSLAGGTYEQYF; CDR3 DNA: TGTGCCAGCAGTGAAGCGACCTCACTAGCGGGGGGGACCTACGAGCAGTACTTC
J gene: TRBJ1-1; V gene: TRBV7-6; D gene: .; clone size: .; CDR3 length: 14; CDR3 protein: CASSLVEGDTEAFF; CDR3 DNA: TGTGCCAGCAGCTTAGTTGAGGGCGACACTGAAGCTTTCTTT
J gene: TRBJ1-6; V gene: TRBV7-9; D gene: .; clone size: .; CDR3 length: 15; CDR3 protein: CASSLEAGTNSPLHF; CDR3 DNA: TGTGCCAGCAGCTTAGAGGCGGGGACTAATTCACCCCTCCACTTT
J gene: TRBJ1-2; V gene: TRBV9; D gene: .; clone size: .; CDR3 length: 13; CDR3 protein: CASSLQGFGGYTF; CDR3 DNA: TGTGCCAGCAGTCTACAGGGCTTCGGGGGCTACACCTTC
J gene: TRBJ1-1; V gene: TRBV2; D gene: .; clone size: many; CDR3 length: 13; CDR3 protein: CASSDEGGTEAFF; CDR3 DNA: TGTGCCAGCAGTGACGAGGGAGGCACTGAAGCTTTCTTT
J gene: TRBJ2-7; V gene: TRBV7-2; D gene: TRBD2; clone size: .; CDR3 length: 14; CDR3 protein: CASSSFGGSYEQYF; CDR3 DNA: TGTGCCAGCTCCTCTTTCGGGGGGTCCTACGAGCAGTACTTC
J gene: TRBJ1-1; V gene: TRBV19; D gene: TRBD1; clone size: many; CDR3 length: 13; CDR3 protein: CASSPGQGTEAFF; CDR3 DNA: TGTGCCAGTAGTCCGGGACAGGGGACTGAAGCTTTCTTT
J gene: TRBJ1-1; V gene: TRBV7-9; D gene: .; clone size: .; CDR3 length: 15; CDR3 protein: CASSPHSGMNTEAFF; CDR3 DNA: TGTGCCAGCAGCCCCCACAGTGGGATGAACACTGAAGCTTTCTTT
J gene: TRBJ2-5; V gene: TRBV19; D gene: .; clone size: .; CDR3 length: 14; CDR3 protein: CASSVQGELETQYF; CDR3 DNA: TGTGCCAGTAGTGTTCAGGGTGAGTTAGAGACCCAATACTTC
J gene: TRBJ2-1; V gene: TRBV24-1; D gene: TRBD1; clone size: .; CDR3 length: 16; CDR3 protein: CATSDRGSGQDNEQFF; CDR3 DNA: TGTGCCACCAGTGACCGAGGTTCGGGACAGGACAATGAGCAGTTCTTC
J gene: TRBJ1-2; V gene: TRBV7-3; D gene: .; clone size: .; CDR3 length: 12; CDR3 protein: CASGDSPAGYTF; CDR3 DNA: TGTGCCAGTGGGGACTCCCCCGCGGGCTACACCTTC
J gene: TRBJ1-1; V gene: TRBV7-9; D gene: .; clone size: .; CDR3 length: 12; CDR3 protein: CASLHGGAEAFF; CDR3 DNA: TGTGCCAGCCTCCACGGGGGGGCTGAAGCTTTCTTT
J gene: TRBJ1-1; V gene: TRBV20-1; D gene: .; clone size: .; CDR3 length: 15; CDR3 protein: CSARDRQGGHTEAFF; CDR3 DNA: TGCAGTGCTAGAGATCGCCAAGGGGGGCACACTGAAGCTTTCTTT
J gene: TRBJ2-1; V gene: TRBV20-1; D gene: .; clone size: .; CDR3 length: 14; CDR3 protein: CSVPREYLRNEQFF; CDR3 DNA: TGCAGTGTCCCGCGTGAATACCTCCGCAATGAGCAGTTCTTC
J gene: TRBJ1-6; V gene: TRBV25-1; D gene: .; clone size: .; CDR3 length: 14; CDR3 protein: CASSEGLSNSPLHF; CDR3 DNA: TGTGCCAGCAGTGAGGGACTCAGTAATTCACCCCTCCACTTT
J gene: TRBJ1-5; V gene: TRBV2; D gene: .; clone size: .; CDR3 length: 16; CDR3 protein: CASSEGWGETNQPQHF; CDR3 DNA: TGTGCCAGCAGTGAAGGGTGGGGGGAAACCAATCAGCCCCAGCATTTT
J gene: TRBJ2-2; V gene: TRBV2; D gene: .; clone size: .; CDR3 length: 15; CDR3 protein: CATEGGAEGTGELFF; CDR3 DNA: TGTGCCACCGAGGGGGGGGCAGAAGGCACCGGGGAGCTGTTTTTT
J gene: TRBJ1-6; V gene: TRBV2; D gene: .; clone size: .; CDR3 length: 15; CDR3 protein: CASGTPGGYNSPLHF; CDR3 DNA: TGTGCCAGTGGAACACCGGGGGGCTATAATTCACCCCTCCACTTT
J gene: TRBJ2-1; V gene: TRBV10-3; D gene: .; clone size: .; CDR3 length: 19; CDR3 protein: CAISESAGACLSSYNEQFF; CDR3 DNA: TGTGCCATCAGTGAGTCTGCAGGAGCCTGCCTCAGCTCCTACAATGAACAGTTCTTC
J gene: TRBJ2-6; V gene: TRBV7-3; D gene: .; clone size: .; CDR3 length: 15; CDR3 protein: CASSLVPVGANVLTF; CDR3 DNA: TGTGCCAGCAGCTTAGTGCCAGTAGGGGCCAACGTCCTGACTTTC
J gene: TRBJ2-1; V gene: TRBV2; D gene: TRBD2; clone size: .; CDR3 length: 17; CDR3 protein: CAPTGNGIAGGDNEQFF; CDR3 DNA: TGTGCCCCAACAGGGAACGGCATAGCGGGGGGCGACAATGAGCAGTTCTTC
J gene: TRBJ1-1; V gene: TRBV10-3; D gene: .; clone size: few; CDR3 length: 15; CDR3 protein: CAISARAGEDTEAFF; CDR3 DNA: TGTGCCATCAGCGCCCGGGCAGGGGAGGACACTGAAGCTTTCTTT
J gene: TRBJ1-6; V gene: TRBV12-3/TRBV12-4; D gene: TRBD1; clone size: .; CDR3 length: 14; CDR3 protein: CASSPTGPNSPLHF; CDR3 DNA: TGTGCCAGCAGCCCGACAGGGCCCAATTCACCCCTCCACTTT
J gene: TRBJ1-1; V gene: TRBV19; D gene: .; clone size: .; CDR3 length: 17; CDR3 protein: CASSPMAMGRMNTEAFF; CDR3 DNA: TGTGCCAGTAGTCCGATGGCCATGGGACGGATGAACACTGAAGCTTTCTTT
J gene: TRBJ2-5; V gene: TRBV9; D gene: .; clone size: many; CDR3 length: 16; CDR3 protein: CASSPQGGMGQETQYF; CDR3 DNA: TGTGCCAGCAGCCCCCAGGGAGGTATGGGGCAAGAGACCCAGTACTTC
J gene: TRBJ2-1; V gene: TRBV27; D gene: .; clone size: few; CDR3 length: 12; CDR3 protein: CASSLSGLRQFF; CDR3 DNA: TGTGCCAGCAGTTTATCCGGACTTAGGCAGTTCTTC
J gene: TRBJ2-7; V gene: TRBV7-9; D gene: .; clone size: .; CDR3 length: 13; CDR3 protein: CASSSQGPYEQYF; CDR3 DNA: TGTGCCAGCAGCTCCCAGGGGCCCTACGAGCAGTACTTC
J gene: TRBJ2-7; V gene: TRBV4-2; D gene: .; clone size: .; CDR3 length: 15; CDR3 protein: CASSPLGQGENEQYF; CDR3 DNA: TGTGCCAGCAGCCCACTGGGGCAGGGTGAAAACGAGCAGTACTTC
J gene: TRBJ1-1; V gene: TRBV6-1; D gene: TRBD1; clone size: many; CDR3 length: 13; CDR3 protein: CASSGRGGPEAFF; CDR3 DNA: TGTGCCAGCAGTGGCCGAGGGGGCCCTGAAGCTTTCTTT
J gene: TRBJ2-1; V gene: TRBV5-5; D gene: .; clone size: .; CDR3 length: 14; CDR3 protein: CASSPDGGSDEQFF; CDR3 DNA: TGTGCCAGCAGCCCGGACGGTGGGAGCGATGAGCAGTTCTTC
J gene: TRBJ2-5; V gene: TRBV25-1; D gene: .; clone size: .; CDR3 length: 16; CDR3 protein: CASSEGAGRSQETQYF; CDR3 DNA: TGTGCCAGCAGTGAAGGCGCAGGGAGGTCCCAAGAGACCCAGTACTTC
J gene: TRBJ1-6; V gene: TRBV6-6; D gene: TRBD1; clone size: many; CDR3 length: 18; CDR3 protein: CASSYGTGGTGRDSPLHF; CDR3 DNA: TGTGCCAGCAGCTACGGGACAGGGGGTACTGGGAGAGATTCACCCCTCCACTTT
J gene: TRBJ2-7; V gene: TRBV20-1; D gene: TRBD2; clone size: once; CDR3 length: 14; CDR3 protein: CSAQRRGGWNEQYF; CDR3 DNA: TGCAGTGCCCAACGACGGGGGGGCTGGAACGAGCAGTACTTC
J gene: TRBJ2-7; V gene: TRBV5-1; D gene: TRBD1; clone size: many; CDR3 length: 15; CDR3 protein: CASSLAGTGLYEQYF; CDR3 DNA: TGCGCCAGCAGCTTGGCCGGGACAGGGCTCTACGAGCAGTACTTC
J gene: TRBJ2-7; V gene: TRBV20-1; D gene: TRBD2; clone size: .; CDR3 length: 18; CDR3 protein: CSASGPGGTSGRRYEQYF; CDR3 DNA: TGCAGTGCTAGTGGACCAGGTGGGACTAGCGGGAGGAGGTACGAGCAGTACTTC
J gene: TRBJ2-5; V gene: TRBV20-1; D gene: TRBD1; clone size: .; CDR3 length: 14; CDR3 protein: CSARSQGRGETQYF; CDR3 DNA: TGCAGTGCTAGGTCACAGGGGCGAGGAGAGACCCAGTACTTC
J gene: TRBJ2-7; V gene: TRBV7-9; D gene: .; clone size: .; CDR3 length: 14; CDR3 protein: CASSLVGGDDEQYF; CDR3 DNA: TGTGCCAGCAGCTTAGTCGGGGGAGATGACGAGCAGTACTTC
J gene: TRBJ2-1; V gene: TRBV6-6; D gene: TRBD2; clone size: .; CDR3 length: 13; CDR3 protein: CAIIGSGGNEQFF; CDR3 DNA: TGTGCCATCATCGGCTCCGGGGGGAATGAGCAGTTCTTC
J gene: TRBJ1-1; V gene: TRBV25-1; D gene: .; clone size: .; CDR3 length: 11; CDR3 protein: CASRGLTEAFF; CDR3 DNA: TGTGCCAGCAGGGGATTGACTGAAGCTTTCTTT
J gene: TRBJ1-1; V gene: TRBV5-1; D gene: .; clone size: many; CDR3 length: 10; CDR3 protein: CASRGTEAFF; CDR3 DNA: TGCGCCAGCAGGGGTACTGAAGCTTTCTTT
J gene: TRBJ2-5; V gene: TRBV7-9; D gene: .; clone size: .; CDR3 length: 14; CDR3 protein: CASSLRGARETQYF; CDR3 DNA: TGTGCCAGCAGCTTGAGGGGGGCCCGGGAGACCCAGTACTTC
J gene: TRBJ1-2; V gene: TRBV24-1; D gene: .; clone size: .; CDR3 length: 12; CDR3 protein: CATSRGRSDYTF; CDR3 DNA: TGTGCCACCAGTCGGGGGAGATCAGACTACACCTTC
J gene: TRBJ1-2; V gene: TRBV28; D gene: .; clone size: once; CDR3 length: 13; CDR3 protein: CASSPPENYGYTF; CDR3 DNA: TGTGCCAGCAGTCCCCCAGAGAACTATGGCTACACCTTC